This entry is about one TCR beta chain. Its antigen is unknown. This sample was taken from a study of T cell responses to AZD1222 COVID-19 vaccine. General observations from the study: Donors were largely white British and mainly female; clonal diversity was possibly underestimated. Of spike-specific TCRs, nearly half reportedly target regions left unmutated in variants. Repertoires were obtained solely post-peak T cell response.

Data came from immunoSEQ multiplex PCR; TCRdb stores just in-frame clones and leaves some out. The sample includes hundreds of thousands of clones, 93% of them seen just once. Sequenced here: peripheral blood, sampled on day 0 of MenACWY control vaccination. The source is an adult in good health.

The CDR3, as DNA: TGTGCCAGCGGAACGGGAAGCATCGACACCATATATTTT. As protein: CASGTGSIDTIYF. V is TRBV3-1 (or the pseudogene TRBV3-2) and J is TRBJ1-3; D is uncertain. The CDR3 covers 13 residues. Germline CDR1 and CDR2: LGHDT and YNNKEL (reference sequence). Trimming took off 8 bases at V and 8 bases at J, with 16 bases between the two ends.